A selection of T cell receptor beta chains follows, all from one sample in a study of T cell responses to AZD1222 COVID-19 vaccine. Here immunoSEQ multiplex PCR was the method, and the copy in TCRdb shows in-frame clones only, minus some. The sample yields some 150,000 clones, 90% to 95% seen once. The sequences come from peripheral blood, collected on day 0 of MenACWY control vaccination. Receptors originate from an adult in good health. The CDR3 runs from the conserved cysteine through the conserved F or W. A D gene is named only where the DNA matches it firmly. Clone size is given for some rows only: seen once, a few or many times, or a class if the clone is expanded.

-	TRBJ1-6	-	TRBV14	CASTRGGDYSPLHF	TGTGCCAGCACCCGCGGGGGGGATTATTCACCCCTCCACTTT
-	TRBJ2-7	-	TRBV5-4	CASSNTYEQYF	TGTGCCAGCAGCAATACCTACGAGCAGTACTTC
TRBD1	TRBJ2-4	-	TRBV6-5	CASRNRGSSYIQYF	TGTGCCAGCCGAAACAGGGGTTCTAGTTACATTCAGTACTTC
-	TRBJ2-3	-	TRBV5-4	CASSSQGLITDTQYF	TGTGCCAGCAGCTCCCAGGGGCTCATCACAGATACGCAGTATTTT
-	TRBJ1-3	once	TRBV5-1	CASSSNGAGGNTIYF	TGCGCCAGCAGCTCAAACGGTGCTGGGGGAAACACCATATATTTT
-	TRBJ2-4	-	TRBV7-2	CASSLVPGAGIQYF	TGTGCCAGCAGCTTAGTGCCAGGGGCGGGCATTCAGTACTTC
-	TRBJ1-3	-	TRBV5-4	CASSPDGTSGNTIYF	TGTGCCAGCAGCCCCGATGGGACCTCTGGAAACACCATATATTTT
-	TRBJ1-2	-	TRBV11-2	CASRAIKGPGAPNYGYTF	TGTGCCAGCAGGGCCATCAAGGGGCCTGGGGCCCCTAACTATGGCTACACCTTC
-	TRBJ1-1	-	TRBV10-3	CAISPILATEAFF	TGTGCCATCAGTCCCATCTTGGCGACTGAAGCTTTCTTT
-	TRBJ2-2	-	TRBV6-2/TRBV6-3	CASSRIDIDTPIRELFF	TGTGCCAGCAGCCGGATAGATATCGACACACCTATACGGGAGCTGTTTTTT
-	TRBJ1-2	-	TRBV28	CASSLLGNYGYTF	TGTGCCAGCAGTTTGCTGGGGAACTATGGCTACACCTTC
TRBD1	TRBJ1-1	-	TRBV7-3	CASSQGAEAFF	TGTGCCAGCAGCCAGGGGGCTGAAGCTTTCTTT
-	TRBJ2-5	-	TRBV2	CASSEAEEMWAVETQYF	TGTGCCAGCAGTGAAGCGGAGGAGATGTGGGCAGTAGAGACCCAGTACTTC
-	TRBJ1-2	-	TRBV9	CASSVGGTNYGYTF	TGTGCCAGCAGCGTAGGAGGCACTAACTATGGCTACACCTTC
-	TRBJ1-6	-	TRBV3-1/TRBV3-2	CASSQMSGPLGSPLHF	TGTGCCAGCAGCCAAATGAGTGGTCCTTTAGGTTCACCCCTCCACTTT
-	TRBJ2-7	-	TRBV5-6	CASSFSTYEQYF	TGTGCCAGCAGCTTCTCTACTTACGAGCAGTACTTC
TRBD2	TRBJ2-7	-	TRBV3-1/TRBV3-2	CASSHVSGGRYEQYF	TGTGCCAGCAGCCATGTTAGCGGGGGACGTTACGAGCAGTACTTC
-	TRBJ1-6	-	TRBV15	CATTLGPNSPLHF	TGTGCCACCACCCTTGGCCCCAATTCACCCCTCCACTTT
-	TRBJ2-1	-	TRBV19	CASSILPGGGGYNEQFF	TGTGCCAGTAGTATTTTGCCCGGGGGCGGCGGGTACAATGAGCAGTTCTTC
TRBD1	TRBJ1-1	-	TRBV5-6	CASSSQRTGNTEAFF	TGTGCCAGCAGCTCCCAAAGGACAGGGAACACTGAAGCTTTCTTT
-	TRBJ1-6	once	TRBV2	CASSVRQVNSPLHF	TGTGCCAGCAGTGTGAGGCAGGTTAATTCACCCCTCCACTTT
-	TRBJ2-7	-	TRBV6-6	CASSYIEDEQYF	TGTGCCAGCAGTTACATCGAGGACGAGCAGTACTTC
-	TRBJ1-3	-	TRBV18	CASSSTAPGVGNTIYF	TGTGCCAGCTCATCAACAGCTCCGGGGGTTGGAAACACCATATATTTT
-	TRBJ1-5	-	TRBV28	CASRAQEGSNQPQHF	TGTGCCAGCAGAGCGCAGGAAGGGAGCAATCAGCCCCAGCATTTT
TRBD2	TRBJ2-3	-	TRBV4-3	CASSQDPVLAGHDTDTQYF	TGCGCCAGCAGCCAAGACCCAGTCCTAGCGGGGCACGACACAGATACGCAGTATTTT
TRBD1	TRBJ2-4	-	TRBV2	CASGASGTGGSIQYF	TGTGCCAGCGGGGCCTCCGGGACAGGGGGGAGTATTCAGTACTTC
-	TRBJ2-7	-	TRBV6-5	CASFQGNYEQYF	TGTGCCAGCTTCCAGGGAAACTACGAGCAGTACTTC
TRBD1	TRBJ1-6	-	TRBV30	CAWRNRGAYNSPLHF	TGTGCCTGGCGGAACAGGGGGGCCTATAATTCACCCCTCCACTTT
-	TRBJ1-2	-	TRBV2	CASSERGGSPRTYGYTF	TGTGCCAGCAGTGAACGTGGTGGGTCTCCAAGAACCTATGGCTACACCTTC
-	TRBJ1-5	once	TRBV6-5	CASSSPFRGQPQHF	TGTGCCAGCAGTTCCCCTTTTAGGGGCCAGCCCCAGCATTTT
TRBD2	TRBJ2-6	once	TRBV5-4	CATTAGGPGANVLTF	TGTGCCACCACGGCGGGGGGGCCTGGGGCCAACGTCCTGACTTTC
-	TRBJ2-7	-	TRBV5-1	CASSFEGHEQYF	TGCGCCAGCAGCTTCGAGGGCCACGAGCAGTACTTC
-	TRBJ1-1	-	TRBV6-5	CASSSDPGATEAFF	TGTGCCAGCAGCTCTGATCCGGGGGCCACTGAAGCTTTCTTT
TRBD1	TRBJ1-5	-	TRBV7-2	CASSSRGQGGQPQHF	TGTGCCAGCAGCTCTAGGGGACAGGGCGGGCAGCCCCAGCATTTT
-	TRBJ1-1	-	TRBV7-9	CASSLENWGVTEAFF	TGTGCCAGCAGCTTAGAAAACTGGGGGGTCACTGAAGCTTTCTTT
-	TRBJ2-5	-	TRBV28	CASSLGIQETQYF	TGTGCCAGCAGTTTAGGGATCCAAGAGACCCAGTACTTC
TRBD1	TRBJ1-2	-	TRBV2	CASSELLGQDGYTF	TGTGCCAGCAGCGAACTTCTCGGACAGGATGGCTACACCTTC
-	TRBJ2-4	-	TRBV4-3	CASSQDRPPNIQYF	TGCGCCAGCAGCCAAGATAGGCCTCCAAACATTCAGTACTTC
-	TRBJ2-5	-	TRBV28	CASSLLASSSETQYF	TGTGCCAGCAGTTTATTGGCTAGCTCCAGTGAGACCCAGTACTTC
-	TRBJ1-4	-	TRBV7-2	CASSPANEKLFF	TGTGCCAGCAGCCCGGCGAATGAAAAACTGTTTTTT
-	TRBJ1-5	once	TRBV18	CASSSVDQPQHF	TGTGCCAGCTCGTCAGTCGATCAGCCCCAGCATTTT
TRBD2	TRBJ2-1	-	TRBV10-1	CASSDSGRAYNEQFF	TGCGCCAGCAGTGACTCCGGGAGGGCCTACAATGAGCAGTTCTTC
-	TRBJ1-5	-	TRBV5-6	CASSLEHQPQHF	TGTGCCAGCAGCTTGGAACATCAGCCCCAGCATTTT
TRBD1	TRBJ2-7	-	TRBV2	CASSGQGAGYEQYF	TGTGCCAGCAGTGGACAGGGGGCCGGCTACGAGCAGTACTTC
-	TRBJ1-3	-	TRBV4-1	CASSQVAGSSGNTIYF	TGCGCCAGCAGCCAAGTGGCAGGGAGCTCTGGAAACACCATATATTTT
-	TRBJ2-4	once	TRBV28	CASSSPGEAKNIQYF	TGTGCCAGCAGTTCTCCAGGGGAAGCCAAAAACATTCAGTACTTC
-	TRBJ1-5	-	TRBV6-1	CASSEAGASQPQHF	TGTGCCAGCAGTGAAGCGGGGGCAAGTCAGCCCCAGCATTTT
-	TRBJ1-1	-	TRBV5-6	CASSFISSPGHKSTEAFF	TGTGCCAGCAGCTTTATTAGTAGTCCTGGACACAAGAGCACTGAAGCTTTCTTT
-	TRBJ1-1	-	TRBV3-1/TRBV3-2	CASSLGKPETEAFF	TGTGCCAGCAGCCTAGGGAAACCCGAGACTGAAGCTTTCTTT
-	TRBJ1-6	once	TRBV2	CASSGHNSPLHF	TGTGCCAGCTCGGGTCATAATTCACCCCTCCACTTT